Sequencing of this T cell receptor (beta chain) was carried out in a study of blood T cell repertoires in COVID-19. Overall study context: The samples span acute and convalescent COVID-19 from the United States, Italy and Spain. PBMCs, B-cell-depleted T cells, or T cells were the source of the cDNA or gDNA that made up the material.

Using immunoSEQ multiplex PCR, the repertoire was profiled, and TCRdb retains in-frame clones only, with some absent. This table holds 60,000 to 70,000 clones, 70% to 90% found once. Sequenced sample: peripheral blood. This receptor was taken from a man aged 50 to 59 with active COVID-19.

CDR3: CASSGDRAQGETQYF. Written as DNA, the CDR3 is TGCGCCAGCAGCGGGGACAGGGCCCAGGGGGAGACCCAGTACTTC. The V call is TRBV5-1, the J call TRBJ2-5; the match to TRBD1 covers 9 bases. In germline, CDR1 is SGHRS, CDR2 YFSETQ. V lost 4 bases to trimming and J lost 5 bases; unmatched junction nucleotides: 9. The CDR3 contains 15 residues. Drawing the rest from reference TRBV5-1 and TRBJ2-5, the complete variable domain is KAGVTQTPRYLIKTRGQQVTLSCSPISGHRSVSWYQQTPGQGLQFLFEYFSETQRNKGNFPGRFSGRQFSNSRSEMNVSTLELGDSALYLCASSGDRAQGETQYFGPGTRLLVL.